These T cell receptor beta chains were read from a single sample in a study of shared clonotypes between healthy human individuals. The repertoire was sequenced with immunoSEQ multiplex PCR; TCRdb's copy has only in-frame clones and lacks some. The sample lists 2,100,000 or so clones; approximately 96% were seen once. Specimen: naive CD4+ T cells sorted from blood. Receptors were obtained from a man aged 18 to 30 in good health. The CDR3 runs from the conserved cysteine through the conserved F or W. Fields, in order: D gene, V gene, CDR3 protein. D genes are given only for firm matches.

D: -; V: TRBV2; CDR3: CASTRRGITEAFF
D: TRBD2; V: TRBV5-4; CDR3: CASSLKTSGGNNEQFF
D: TRBD1; V: TRBV6-6; CDR3: CASSDTGAYGYTF
D: TRBD1; V: TRBV28; CDR3: CASSPTGGGGSPLHF
D: TRBD2; V: TRBV30; CDR3: CAWAGVKAGEQFF
D: TRBD2; V: TRBV10-1; CDR3: CASSEQTSGQETQYF
D: TRBD1; V: TRBV7-9; CDR3: CASSLADRGDTQYF
D: -; V: TRBV10-2; CDR3: CASSGVGNQPQHF
D: -; V: TRBV6-5; CDR3: CASSLAGATGELFF
D: -; V: TRBV9; CDR3: CASSVWLVLPNNSPLHF
D: -; V: TRBV18; CDR3: CASSPQAVTTEAFF
D: -; V: TRBV5-4; CDR3: CASSLSAAPDYGYTF
D: TRBD2; V: TRBV5-1; CDR3: CASSPGLAGGLLFF
D: TRBD1; V: TRBV7-2; CDR3: CASSPWDRPWETQYF
D: -; V: TRBV6-5; CDR3: CASSRQHSGNTIYF
D: -; V: TRBV2; CDR3: CASSATGPNQPQHF
D: -; V: TRBV18; CDR3: CASSLSERAEAFF
D: -; V: TRBV6-5; CDR3: CASRPTGYGNYGYTF
D: -; V: TRBV7-9; CDR3: CASSRIEAFF
D: -; V: TRBV5-1; CDR3: CASSFGQGSNEKLFF
D: -; V: TRBV25-1; CDR3: CASSRDGEAFF
D: -; V: TRBV6-1; CDR3: CASSRPAPTDTQYF
D: -; V: TRBV18; CDR3: CASSPPSHRTDTQYF
D: -; V: TRBV18; CDR3: CASSPFTVPGTQPQHF
D: -; V: TRBV10-2; CDR3: CASSIDKGNQPQHF
D: -; V: TRBV5-6; CDR3: CASSLVAALGGGTIYF
D: TRBD1; V: TRBV28; CDR3: CASHRGHNEKLFF
D: -; V: TRBV2; CDR3: CASSKAGTNSNQPQHF
D: TRBD2; V: TRBV27; CDR3: CASRRSGSYEQYF
D: -; V: TRBV28; CDR3: CASSRMNTEAFF
D: TRBD2; V: TRBV9; CDR3: CASSVLEGLAGTDTQYF
D: -; V: TRBV2; CDR3: CASSRTTRDNEQFF
D: -; V: TRBV30; CDR3: CAWAPDPINEKLFF
D: -; V: TRBV6-1; CDR3: CASSETVTGPGGVIRSPLHF
D: TRBD2; V: TRBV2; CDR3: CASSEPQRGGYTGELFF
D: -; V: TRBV6-5; CDR3: CAPEDEQFF
D: -; V: TRBV9; CDR3: CASSVSAGGNTIYF
D: -; V: TRBV5-1; CDR3: CASSLTGDTEAFF